The source of this T cell receptor beta chain is a study of T cell responses to AZD1222 COVID-19 vaccine. Study-level background: Pooled together were second doses at about 4 or about 12 weeks. Overall study results and limits: Donors were mostly white British, more females; clonal diversity possibly underestimated. When two AZD1222 doses had been given, Spike-specific TCR breadth and depth rose. Baseline seropositivity occurred in only six AZD1222 recipients.

V gave up 1 base and J gave up 2 bases, with 8 bases separating them. Germline V gene data show CDR1 as MDHEN and CDR2 as SYDVKM. The CDR3 totals 14 residues. As regards this clone: What it binds is not known.

Libraries were prepared by immunoSEQ multiplex PCR; TCRdb keeps only in-frame clonotypes and omits some of them. The table shows 25,000 to 30,000 clones, with approximately 91% occurring only once. The TCR sequence derives from an adult in good health. The sample was peripheral blood, taken on day 0 of AZD1222 vaccination. The J gene is TRBJ2-5, the V gene TRBV28; D assignment may be TRBD1 or TRBD2 (5 bases each). The CDR3 DNA follows: TGTGCCAGCAGTTTATATGGGGGACAAGAGACCCAGTACTTC. This gives the protein CASSLYGGQETQYF.